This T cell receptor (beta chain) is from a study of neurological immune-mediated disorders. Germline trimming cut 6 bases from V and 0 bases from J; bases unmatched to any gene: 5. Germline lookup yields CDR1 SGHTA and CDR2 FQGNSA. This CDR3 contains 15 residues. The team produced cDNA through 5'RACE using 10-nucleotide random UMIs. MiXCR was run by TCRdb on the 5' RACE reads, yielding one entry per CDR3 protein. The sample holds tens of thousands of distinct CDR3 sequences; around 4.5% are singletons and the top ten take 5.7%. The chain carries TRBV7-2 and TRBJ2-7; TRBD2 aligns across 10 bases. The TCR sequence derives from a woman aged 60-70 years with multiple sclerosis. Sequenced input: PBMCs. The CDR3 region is CASSTGLADSYEQYF. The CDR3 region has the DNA TGTGCCAGCAGTACTGGACTAGCGGACTCCTACGAGCAGTACTTC.